This paragraph covers one T cell receptor (delta chain) sequence. Many counts were recorded for this clone. No cognate antigen has been identified for it. TCRdb lists the protein of a much larger clone for this DNA, which differs at residue 13, so this is likely a read error; the protein given here is translated from the DNA itself. Library prep was done by multiplex PCR. The run used an Illumina MiSeq. Each sorted gammadelta T cell sample was sequenced for both the TCR gamma (TRG) and TCR delta (TRD) chains. Per the source publication's procedure: Repertoire analyses included clonotype tree plots, accumulated frequency of the top 20 clonotypes, diversity index (DI) and D75 metrics. TCRdb reprocessed the public data with the CATT caller; entries with the same nucleotide sequence were combined afterwards. TCRdb, not the original authors, processed these V and J calls. Across this sample there are under 65,000 delta-chain clones, with around 1.7% seen only once. The ten largest make up 15% of the sample.

For bulk TCR repertoire analysis, Vgamma9/Vdelta2+ and Vdelta2-negative gammadelta T cell populations were flow-sorted out of peripheral blood mononuclear cells. V lost 1 base and J lost 0 bases, and the count of bases not matched to a germline gene is 16. Inclusive of the bounding cysteine and phenylalanine, the CDR3 is 21 residues long. Only the CDR3 DNA is retained, 63 bases long and in frame from the first base. Taken from the germline V gene, the CDR1 and CDR2 loops are TSWWSYY and QGS. This sample stems from a study of γδ T cells in repeated Plasmodium falciparum infection (dated by TCRdb to 2020 to 2023). As for the study more broadly: The natural-infection arm enrolled Malian children exposed to intense seasonal malaria transmission and compared the Malian children with Australian children matched for age and gender. Several malaria-naive U.S. adults underwent four controlled human malaria infections by bites from P. falciparum NF54-infected Anopheles stephensi mosquitoes over about 640 days. Samples from controlled-infection subjects were taken at baseline, right before selected infections, and 21 days after each infection. Malian gammadelta TCR repertoires were analysed cross-sectionally during no-transmission periods and were analysed longitudinally across acute febrile malaria episodes. The study examined how repeated Plasmodium falciparum infection shapes the human gammadelta T cell repertoire, using natural infection in Mali and controlled human malaria infection. What the authors observed across the whole study: Generalizability was limited because the Malian cohort was drawn from a small rural village of predominantly one ethnic group. The controlled-infection cohort was small, limiting analysis of inter-individual variability in gammadelta T cell responses. Vdelta2-negative gammadelta TCR repertoires from Malian children appeared more clonally expanded, less diverse and less shared than those of Australian children. Vgamma9/Vdelta2+ TCR repertoires kept a highly stable polyclonal repertoire across time and infection, and many TCRgamma sequences overlapped between individuals. Waves of new clonotype selection in Vdelta2-negative, largely Vdelta1+, gammadelta TCR repertoires appeared to be driven by repeated controlled infections.

The chain employs TRDV1 and TRDJ1, with TRDD3 matching 11 junction bases. TCRdb gives no J gene; it was assigned here by matching the DNA to germline. This TCR derives from a pool of human donors (malaria-infected and uninfected, not separated). Material for sequencing was gamma-delta T cells from blood. The CDR3 loop reads CALGEPLPHWGISVYTDKLIF. The nucleotide sequence reads TGTGCTCTTGGGGAACCACTTCCCCACTGGGGGATATCCGTGTACACCGATAAACTCATCTTT.